This T cell receptor beta chain comes out of a study of blood T cell repertoires in COVID-19. As for the study in general: PBMCs, B-cell-depleted T cells, or T cells provided the cDNA or gDNA that made up the material.

The V gene lost 4 bases and the J gene lost 8 bases, with 11 bases spanning the gap. The CDR3 totals 12 residues. Per the original methods: It was from reference gene primer amplification that nucleated cell counts were estimated. Assay: immunoSEQ multiplex PCR; the TCRdb copy retains only in-frame clones and omits some. V, J and clone size are those of that table, while D and trimming were read from the DNA. Here the sample spans some 70,000 clones, around 88% being singletons. V gene TRBV12-3 or TRBV12-4 combines with J gene TRBJ1-2, with a tentative D call TRBD1 (6 bases). Sequencing used peripheral blood. The clonotype comes from a woman between 70 and 85 years old with acute or convalescent COVID-19. For the CDR3, the DNA is TGTGCCAGCAGTTACAGGGTAGGAGGCTACACCTTC. It specifies CASSYRVGGYTF.